The source of this T cell receptor (beta chain) is a study of blood T cell repertoires in COVID-19. Overall study: There were acute and convalescent COVID-19 samples, and they came from the United States, Italy and Spain. The cDNA or gDNA used as material had been derived from T cells, B-cell-depleted T cells, or PBMCs.

Here immunoSEQ multiplex PCR was the method, and the copy in TCRdb shows in-frame clones only, minus some. The sample includes about 170,000 clones, less than 85% of them seen just once. The V gene end was trimmed by 0 bases and the J gene end by 8 bases; junction bases not matched to a gene: 10. This CDR3 has 15 amino acids. Germline V CDR1 and CDR2: SGHRS, YFSETQ. This TCR came from a human donor with acute or convalescent COVID-19. The donor label of this sample is uncertain. Sequenced sample: peripheral blood. The chain employs TRBV5-1 and TRBJ2-7; 8 nucleotides align to TRBD1. The CDR3 spells CASSLDPGQEGQQYF. CDR3 sequence (DNA): TGCGCCAGCAGCTTGGATCCGGGACAGGAAGGTCAGCAGTACTTC.